This is a list of T cell receptor beta chains from one sample in a study of blood T cell repertoires in COVID-19. Assay: immunoSEQ multiplex PCR; the TCRdb copy retains only in-frame clones and omits some. The table includes roughly 130,000 clones, approximately 80% detected once. The sequencing sample was made of peripheral blood. These TCRs come from a woman in her sixties with acute or convalescent COVID-19. Each CDR3 is given with its conserved first and last residue. The D gene is left open where the match is weak.

v_call: TRBV6-5
d_call: TRBD1
j_call: TRBJ1-1
cdr3_length: 15
cdr3_aa: CASSYTGGMNTEAFF
cdr3_nt: TGTGCCAGCAGCTATACAGGGGGTATGAACACTGAAGCTTTCTTT

v_call: TRBV11-2
d_call: TRBD2
j_call: TRBJ2-1
cdr3_length: 15
cdr3_aa: CASSSRTSGEGEQFF
cdr3_nt: TGTGCCAGCAGCTCGAGGACTAGCGGGGAGGGTGAGCAGTTCTTC

v_call: TRBV28
d_call: -
j_call: TRBJ1-1
cdr3_length: 12
cdr3_aa: CASPPMNTEAFF
cdr3_nt: TGTGCCAGCCCCCCTATGAACACTGAAGCTTTCTTT

v_call: TRBV5-6
d_call: TRBD1
j_call: TRBJ1-4
cdr3_length: 14
cdr3_aa: CASSLGQGLEKLFF
cdr3_nt: TGTGCCAGCAGCCTAGGACAGGGTTTAGAAAAACTGTTTTTT

v_call: TRBV19
d_call: -
j_call: TRBJ1-5
cdr3_length: 14
cdr3_aa: CASSIGPGNQPQHF
cdr3_nt: TGTGCCAGTAGTATTGGACCGGGAAATCAGCCCCAGCATTTT

v_call: TRBV12-3/TRBV12-4
d_call: -
j_call: TRBJ1-2
cdr3_length: 11
cdr3_aa: CASRLDGGYTF
cdr3_nt: TGTGCCAGCAGATTAGACGGGGGCTACACCTTC

v_call: TRBV27
d_call: -
j_call: TRBJ1-2
cdr3_length: 13
cdr3_aa: CASSLMGGSSYTF
cdr3_nt: TGTGCCAGCAGTTTAATGGGGGGATCCAGCTACACCTTC

v_call: TRBV5-1
d_call: -
j_call: TRBJ1-4
cdr3_length: 15
cdr3_aa: CASSNRGGRDEKLFF
cdr3_nt: TGCGCCAGCAGCAACCGCGGCGGGAGAGATGAAAAACTGTTTTTT

v_call: TRBV3-1/TRBV3-2
d_call: -
j_call: TRBJ1-1
cdr3_length: 16
cdr3_aa: CASSQETGLRDTEAFF
cdr3_nt: TGTGCCAGCAGCCAAGAGACAGGTCTACGGGACACTGAAGCTTTCTTT

v_call: TRBV4-2
d_call: -
j_call: TRBJ1-1
cdr3_length: 14
cdr3_aa: CASSQPSGGTEAFF
cdr3_nt: TGTGCCAGCAGCCAACCATCGGGGGGCACTGAAGCTTTCTTT

v_call: TRBV4-1
d_call: -
j_call: TRBJ1-1
cdr3_length: 15
cdr3_aa: CASSQVLGVNTEAFF
cdr3_nt: TGCGCCAGCAGCCAAGTTCTCGGGGTGAACACTGAAGCTTTCTTT

v_call: TRBV6-5
d_call: -
j_call: TRBJ2-5
cdr3_length: 13
cdr3_aa: CASSLLYQETQYF
cdr3_nt: TGTGCCAGCAGTCTTTTGTACCAAGAGACCCAGTACTTC

v_call: TRBV12-3/TRBV12-4
d_call: -
j_call: TRBJ1-1
cdr3_length: 11
cdr3_aa: CASSLSAEAFF
cdr3_nt: TGTGCCAGCAGTTTATCGGCTGAAGCTTTCTTT

v_call: TRBV7-8
d_call: -
j_call: TRBJ1-1
cdr3_length: 14
cdr3_aa: CASSSPQENTEAFF
cdr3_nt: TGTGCCAGCAGCTCACCTCAGGAGAACACTGAAGCTTTCTTT

v_call: TRBV27
d_call: TRBD1
j_call: TRBJ2-5
cdr3_length: 17
cdr3_aa: CASSTQSRTGVQETQYF
cdr3_nt: TGTGCCAGCAGTACACAATCGAGGACAGGGGTACAAGAGACCCAGTACTTC

v_call: TRBV7-9
d_call: -
j_call: TRBJ1-1
cdr3_length: 12
cdr3_aa: CASSSQEGEAFF
cdr3_nt: TGTGCCAGCAGCTCACAGGAGGGTGAAGCTTTCTTT

v_call: TRBV7-6
d_call: -
j_call: TRBJ2-5
cdr3_length: 15
cdr3_aa: CASSLGQASQETQYF
cdr3_nt: TGTGCCAGCAGCTTAGGACAGGCAAGCCAAGAGACCCAGTACTTC

v_call: TRBV10-3
d_call: -
j_call: TRBJ1-2
cdr3_length: 14
cdr3_aa: CAISVGLGDYGYTF
cdr3_nt: TGTGCCATCTCGGTGGGGCTCGGCGACTATGGCTACACCTTC